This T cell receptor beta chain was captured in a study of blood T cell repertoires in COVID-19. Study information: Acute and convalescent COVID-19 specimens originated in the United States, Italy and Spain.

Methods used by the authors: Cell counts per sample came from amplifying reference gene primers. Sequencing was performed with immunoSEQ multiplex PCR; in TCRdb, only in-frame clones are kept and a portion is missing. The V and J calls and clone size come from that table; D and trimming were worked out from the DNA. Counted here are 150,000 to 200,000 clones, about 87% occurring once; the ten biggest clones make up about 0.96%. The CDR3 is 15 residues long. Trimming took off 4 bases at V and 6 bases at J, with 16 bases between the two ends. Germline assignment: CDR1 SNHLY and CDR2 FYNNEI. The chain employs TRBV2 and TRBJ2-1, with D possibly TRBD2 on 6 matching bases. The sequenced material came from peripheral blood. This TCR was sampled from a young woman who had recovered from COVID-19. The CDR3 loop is CASSGGRSYSNEQFF. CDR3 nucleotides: TGTGCCAGCAGTGGGGGGAGGTCTTACTCCAATGAGCAGTTCTTC.